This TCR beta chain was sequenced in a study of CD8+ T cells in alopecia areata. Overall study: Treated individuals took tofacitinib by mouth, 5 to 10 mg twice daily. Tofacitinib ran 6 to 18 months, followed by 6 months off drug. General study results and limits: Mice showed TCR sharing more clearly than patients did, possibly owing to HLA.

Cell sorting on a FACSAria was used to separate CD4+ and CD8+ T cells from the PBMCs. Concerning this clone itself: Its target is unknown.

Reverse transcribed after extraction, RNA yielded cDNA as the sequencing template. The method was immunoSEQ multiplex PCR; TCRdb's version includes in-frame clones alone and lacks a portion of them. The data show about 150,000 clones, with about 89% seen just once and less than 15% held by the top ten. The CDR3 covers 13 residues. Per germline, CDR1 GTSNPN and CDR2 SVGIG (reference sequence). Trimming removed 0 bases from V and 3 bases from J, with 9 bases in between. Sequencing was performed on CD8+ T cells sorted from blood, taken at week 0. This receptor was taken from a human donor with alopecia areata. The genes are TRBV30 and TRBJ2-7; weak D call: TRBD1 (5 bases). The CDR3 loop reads CAWSVGDNYEQYF. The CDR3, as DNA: TGTGCCTGGAGTGTAGGGGATAACTACGAGCAGTACTTC.